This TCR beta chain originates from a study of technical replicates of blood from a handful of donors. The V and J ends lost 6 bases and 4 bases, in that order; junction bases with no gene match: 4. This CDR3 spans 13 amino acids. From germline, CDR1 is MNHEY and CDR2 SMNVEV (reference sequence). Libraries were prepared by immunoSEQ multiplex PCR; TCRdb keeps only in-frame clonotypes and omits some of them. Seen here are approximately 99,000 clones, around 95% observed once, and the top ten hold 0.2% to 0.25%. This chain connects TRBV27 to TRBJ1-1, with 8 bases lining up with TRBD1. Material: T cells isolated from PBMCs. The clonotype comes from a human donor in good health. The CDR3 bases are TGTGCCAGCAGACGGACAGGGCCCACTGAAGCTTTCTTT. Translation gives CASRRTGPTEAFF.